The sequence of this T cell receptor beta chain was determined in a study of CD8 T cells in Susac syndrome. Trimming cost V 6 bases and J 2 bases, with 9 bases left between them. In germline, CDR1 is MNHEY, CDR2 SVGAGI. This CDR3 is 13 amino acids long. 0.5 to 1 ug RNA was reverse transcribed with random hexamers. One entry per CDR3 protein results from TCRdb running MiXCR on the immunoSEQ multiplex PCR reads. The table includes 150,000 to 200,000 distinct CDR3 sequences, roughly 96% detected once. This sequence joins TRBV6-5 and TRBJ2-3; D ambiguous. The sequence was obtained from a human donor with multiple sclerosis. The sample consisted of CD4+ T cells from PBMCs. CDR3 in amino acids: CASRASPTDTQYF. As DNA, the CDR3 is TGTGCCAGCAGGGCGTCACCCACAGATACGCAGTATTTT.